This record covers a single T cell receptor beta chain. Using immunoSEQ multiplex PCR, the repertoire was profiled, and TCRdb retains in-frame clones only, with some absent. This sample has 250,000 or so clones, with roughly 86% found just once. The sample is drawn from a study of blood T cell repertoires in COVID-19. As for the study in general: PBMCs, B-cell-depleted T cells, or T cells provided the cDNA or gDNA that made up the material.

The sequence came from a man aged 35-49 years with active or convalescent COVID-19. Sequencing was carried out using peripheral blood.

DNA of the CDR3: TGTGCCAGCAGTCTAGTGGCGGGACAGCATTTTGAGCAGTACTTC. It encodes CASSLVAGQHFEQYF. The genes are TRBV27 and TRBJ2-7; a possible D gene is TRBD1 (7 bases). Germline V gene data show CDR1 as MNHEY and CDR2 as SMNVEV (reference sequence). The CDR3 length is 15 residues. With 5 bases removed from V and 7 bases from J, the gap between germline ends came to 21 bases.